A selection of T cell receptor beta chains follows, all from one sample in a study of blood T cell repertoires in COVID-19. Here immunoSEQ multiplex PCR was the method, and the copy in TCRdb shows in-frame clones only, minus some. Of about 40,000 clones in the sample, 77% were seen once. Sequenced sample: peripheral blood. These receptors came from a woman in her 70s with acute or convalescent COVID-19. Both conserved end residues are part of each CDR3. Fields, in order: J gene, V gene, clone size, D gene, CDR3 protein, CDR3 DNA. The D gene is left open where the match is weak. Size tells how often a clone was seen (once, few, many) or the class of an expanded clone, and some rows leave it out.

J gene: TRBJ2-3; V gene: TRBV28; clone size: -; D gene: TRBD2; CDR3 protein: CASMDSGGLGTSTDTQYF; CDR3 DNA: TGTGCCAGCATGGATTCGGGAGGGTTAGGAACTAGCACAGATACGCAGTATTTT
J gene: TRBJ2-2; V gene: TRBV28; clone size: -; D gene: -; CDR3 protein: CASSFSGLASTGELFF; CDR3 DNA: TGTGCCAGCAGTTTCTCCGGTCTGGCTAGCACCGGGGAGCTGTTTTTT
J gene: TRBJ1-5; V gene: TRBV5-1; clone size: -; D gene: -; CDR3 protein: CASSLEGNSNQPQHF; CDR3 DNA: TGCGCCAGCAGCTTGGAGGGGAATAGCAATCAGCCCCAGCATTTT
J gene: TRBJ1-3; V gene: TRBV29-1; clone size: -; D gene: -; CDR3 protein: CSVWLSGNTIYF; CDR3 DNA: TGCAGCGTCTGGCTCTCTGGAAACACCATATATTTT
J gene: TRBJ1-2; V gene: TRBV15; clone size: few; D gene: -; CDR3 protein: CATRSGGIYGYTF; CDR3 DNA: TGTGCCACCAGATCCGGGGGAATCTATGGCTACACCTTC
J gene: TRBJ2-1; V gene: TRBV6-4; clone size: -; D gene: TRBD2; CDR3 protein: CASSDRGGGQYNEQFF; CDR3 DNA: TGTGCCAGCAGTGACAGGGGCGGGGGGCAGTACAATGAGCAGTTCTTC
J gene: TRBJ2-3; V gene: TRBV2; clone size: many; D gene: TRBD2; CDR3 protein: CASRKGFLAGAIREATQYF; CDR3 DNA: TGTGCCAGCAGGAAGGGGTTTCTAGCGGGGGCCATACGCGAAGCAACGCAGTATTTT
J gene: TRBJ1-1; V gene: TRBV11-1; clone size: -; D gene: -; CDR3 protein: CASSPGQGLQNTEAFF; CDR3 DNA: TGTGCCAGCAGCCCCGGGCAGGGGTTGCAGAACACTGAAGCTTTCTTT
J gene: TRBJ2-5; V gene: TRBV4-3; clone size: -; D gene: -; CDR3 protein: CASSQEGRGMGTQYF; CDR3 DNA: TGCGCCAGCAGCCAAGAGGGTAGAGGAATGGGGACCCAGTACTTC
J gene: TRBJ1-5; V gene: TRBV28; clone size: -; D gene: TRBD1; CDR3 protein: CASSPGTGWQPQHF; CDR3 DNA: TGTGCCAGCAGTCCGGGGACAGGGTGGCAGCCCCAGCATTTT
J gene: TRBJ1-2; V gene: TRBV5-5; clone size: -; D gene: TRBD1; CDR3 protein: CASSLTGGHGYTF; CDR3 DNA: TGTGCCAGCAGCTTGACAGGGGGCCATGGCTACACCTTC
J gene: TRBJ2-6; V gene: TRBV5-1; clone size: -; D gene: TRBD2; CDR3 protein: CASSFFSGRAVGANVLTF; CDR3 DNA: TGCGCCAGCAGCTTTTTTAGCGGGAGGGCCGTTGGGGCCAACGTCCTGACTTTC
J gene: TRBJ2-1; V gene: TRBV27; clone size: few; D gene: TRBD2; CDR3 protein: CASSPLAGRYEQFF; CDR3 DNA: TGTGCCAGCAGCCCACTAGCGGGGAGGTATGAGCAGTTCTTC
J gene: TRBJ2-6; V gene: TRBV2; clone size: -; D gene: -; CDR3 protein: CASKLSGANVLTF; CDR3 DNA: TGTGCCAGCAAACTCTCTGGGGCCAACGTCCTGACTTTC
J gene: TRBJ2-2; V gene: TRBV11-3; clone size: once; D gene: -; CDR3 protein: CASSAEGAVGELFF; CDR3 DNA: TGTGCCAGCTCAGCGGAGGGGGCGGTCGGGGAGCTGTTTTTT
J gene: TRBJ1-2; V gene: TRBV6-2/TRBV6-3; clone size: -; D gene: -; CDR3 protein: CASSDRLDYGYTF; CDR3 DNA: TGTGCCAGCAGCGACAGGTTAGACTATGGCTACACCTTC
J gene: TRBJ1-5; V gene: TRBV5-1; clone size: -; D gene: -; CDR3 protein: CASSLARAVSFSNQPQHF; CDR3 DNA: TGCGCCAGCAGCTTGGCCAGGGCCGTATCATTTAGCAATCAGCCCCAGCATTTT
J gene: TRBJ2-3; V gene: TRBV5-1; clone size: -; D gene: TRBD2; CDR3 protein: CASSFGTSGGDGGTDTQYF; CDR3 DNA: TGCGCCAGCAGCTTCGGGACTAGCGGGGGGGACGGCGGCACAGATACGCAGTATTTT
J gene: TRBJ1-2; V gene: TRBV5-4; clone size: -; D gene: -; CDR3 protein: CASSSWTVNYGYTF; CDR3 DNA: TGTGCCAGCAGCTCGTGGACAGTAAACTATGGCTACACCTTC
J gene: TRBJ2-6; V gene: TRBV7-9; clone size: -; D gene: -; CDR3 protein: CASSLARGRDSGANVLTF; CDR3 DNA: TGTGCCAGCAGCTTAGCGCGGGGACGGGACTCTGGGGCCAACGTCCTGACTTTC
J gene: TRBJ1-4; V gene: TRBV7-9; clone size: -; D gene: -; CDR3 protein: CASSLDTVTTNEKLFF; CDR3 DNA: TGTGCCAGCAGCTTGGACACAGTGACAACTAATGAAAAACTGTTTTTT
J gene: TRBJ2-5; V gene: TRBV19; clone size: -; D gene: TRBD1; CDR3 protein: CASSNRQGGQETQYF; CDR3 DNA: TGTGCCAGTAGTAATAGACAGGGGGGCCAAGAGACCCAGTACTTC
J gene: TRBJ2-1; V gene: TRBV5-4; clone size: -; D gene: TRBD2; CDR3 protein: CASSYLAGTYNEQFF; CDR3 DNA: TGTGCCAGCAGCTATCTAGCGGGAACTTACAATGAGCAGTTCTTC
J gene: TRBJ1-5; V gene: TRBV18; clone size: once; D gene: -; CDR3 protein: CASSPTGPDQPQHF; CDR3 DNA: TGTGCCAGCTCACCAACAGGGCCCGATCAGCCCCAGCATTTT
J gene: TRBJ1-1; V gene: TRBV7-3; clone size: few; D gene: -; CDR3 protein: CASSPEGLNTEAFF; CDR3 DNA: TGTGCCAGCAGCCCGGAGGGCTTGAACACTGAAGCTTTCTTT